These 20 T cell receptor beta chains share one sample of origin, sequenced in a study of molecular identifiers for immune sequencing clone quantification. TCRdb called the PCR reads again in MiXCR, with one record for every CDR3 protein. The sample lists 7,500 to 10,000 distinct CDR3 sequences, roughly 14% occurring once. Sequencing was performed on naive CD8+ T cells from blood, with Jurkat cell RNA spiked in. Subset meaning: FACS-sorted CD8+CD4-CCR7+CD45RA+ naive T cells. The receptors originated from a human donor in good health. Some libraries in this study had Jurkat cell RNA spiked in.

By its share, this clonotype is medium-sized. CDR3 bases: TGTGCCAGCAGTCAAGTCCCAGCCGGAAGCCTAGAGACCCAGTACTTC. Translated: CASSQVPAGSLETQYF. This chain connects TRBV13 to TRBJ2-5; unclear D gene. The CDR3 is made up of 16 amino acids. V was cut by 6 bases and J by 4 bases, with 21 bases left in between. In germline, CDR1 is PRHDT, CDR2 FYEKMQ (reference sequence).

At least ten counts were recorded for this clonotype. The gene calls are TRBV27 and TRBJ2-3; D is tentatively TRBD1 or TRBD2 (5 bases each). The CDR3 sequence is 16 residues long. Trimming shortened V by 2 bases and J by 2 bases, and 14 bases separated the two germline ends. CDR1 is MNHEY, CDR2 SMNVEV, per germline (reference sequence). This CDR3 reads CASSLLPGGTTDTQYF. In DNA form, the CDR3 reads TGTGCCAGCAGTTTACTACCGGGTGGGACCACAGATACGCAGTATTTT.

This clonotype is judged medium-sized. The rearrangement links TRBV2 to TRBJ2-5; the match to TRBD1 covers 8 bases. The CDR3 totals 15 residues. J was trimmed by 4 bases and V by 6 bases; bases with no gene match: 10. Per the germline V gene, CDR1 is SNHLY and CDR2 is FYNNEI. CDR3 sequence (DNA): TGTGCCAGCAGGCCGGGACAGGCGCCTGGAGAGACCCAGTACTTC. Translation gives CASRPGQAPGETQYF.

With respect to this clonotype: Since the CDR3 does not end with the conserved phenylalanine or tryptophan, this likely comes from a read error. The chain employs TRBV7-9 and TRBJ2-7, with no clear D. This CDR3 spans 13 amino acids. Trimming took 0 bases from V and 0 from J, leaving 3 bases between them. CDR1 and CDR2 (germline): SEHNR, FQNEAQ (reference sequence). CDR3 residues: CASSLAFSYEQYL. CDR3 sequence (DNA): TGTGCCAGCAGCTTAGCTTTCTCCTACGAGCAGTACCTC.

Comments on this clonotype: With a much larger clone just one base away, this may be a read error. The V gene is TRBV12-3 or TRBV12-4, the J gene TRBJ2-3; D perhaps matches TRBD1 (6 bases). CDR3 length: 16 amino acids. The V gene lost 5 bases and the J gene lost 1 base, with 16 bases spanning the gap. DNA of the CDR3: TGTGCCAGCAGTACTTTGGGGGCTTTAGGCACAGATACGCAGTATTTT. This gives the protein CASSTLGALGTDTQYF.

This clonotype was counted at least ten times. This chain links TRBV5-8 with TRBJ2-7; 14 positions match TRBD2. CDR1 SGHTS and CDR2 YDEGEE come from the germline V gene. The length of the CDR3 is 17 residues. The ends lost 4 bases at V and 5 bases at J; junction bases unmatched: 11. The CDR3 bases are TGTGCCAGCAGCCTAAACTACGGGACTAGCGGGAGCCACGAGCAGTACTTC. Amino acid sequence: CASSLNYGTSGSHEQYF.

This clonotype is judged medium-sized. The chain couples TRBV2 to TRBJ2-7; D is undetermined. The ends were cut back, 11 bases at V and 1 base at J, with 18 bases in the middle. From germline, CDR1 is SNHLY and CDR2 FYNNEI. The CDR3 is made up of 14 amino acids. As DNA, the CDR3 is TGTGCCGTGACGGGCTCCTGGTCTTCCTACGAGCAGTACTTC. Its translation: CAVTGSWSSYEQYF.

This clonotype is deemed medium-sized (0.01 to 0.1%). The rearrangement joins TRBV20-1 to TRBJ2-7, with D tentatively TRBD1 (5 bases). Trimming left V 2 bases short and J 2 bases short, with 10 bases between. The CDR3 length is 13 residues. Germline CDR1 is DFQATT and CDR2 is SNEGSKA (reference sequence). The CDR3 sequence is CSARQGLAYEQYF. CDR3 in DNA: TGCAGTGCTAGACAGGGTCTTGCCTACGAGCAGTACTTC.

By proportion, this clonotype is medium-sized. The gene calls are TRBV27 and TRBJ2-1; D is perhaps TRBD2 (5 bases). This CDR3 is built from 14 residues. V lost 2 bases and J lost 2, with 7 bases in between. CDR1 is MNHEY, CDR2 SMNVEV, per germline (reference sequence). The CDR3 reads CASSLVGAYNEQFF. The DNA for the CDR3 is TGTGCCAGCAGTTTAGTGGGAGCCTACAATGAGCAGTTCTTC.

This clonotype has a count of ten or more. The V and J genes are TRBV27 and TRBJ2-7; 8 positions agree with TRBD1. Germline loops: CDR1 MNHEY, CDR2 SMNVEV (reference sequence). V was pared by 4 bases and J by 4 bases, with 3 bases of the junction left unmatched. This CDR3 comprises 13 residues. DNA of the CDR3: TGTGCCAGCAGTTGGGGACAGGCTTACGAGCAGTACTTC. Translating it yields CASSWGQAYEQYF.

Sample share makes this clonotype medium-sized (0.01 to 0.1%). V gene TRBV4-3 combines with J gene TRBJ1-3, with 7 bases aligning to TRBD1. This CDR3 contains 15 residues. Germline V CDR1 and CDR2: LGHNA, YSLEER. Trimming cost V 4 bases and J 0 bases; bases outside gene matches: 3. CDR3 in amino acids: CASSPDRDSGNTIYF. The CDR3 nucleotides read TGCGCCAGCAGCCCAGACAGGGACTCTGGAAACACCATATATTTT.

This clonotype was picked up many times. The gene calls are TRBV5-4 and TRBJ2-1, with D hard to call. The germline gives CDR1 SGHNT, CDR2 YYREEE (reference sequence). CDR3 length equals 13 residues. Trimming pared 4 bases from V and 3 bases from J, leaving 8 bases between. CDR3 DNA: TGTGCCAGCAGCGATCCAGACTACAATGAGCAGTTCTTC. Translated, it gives CASSDPDYNEQFF.

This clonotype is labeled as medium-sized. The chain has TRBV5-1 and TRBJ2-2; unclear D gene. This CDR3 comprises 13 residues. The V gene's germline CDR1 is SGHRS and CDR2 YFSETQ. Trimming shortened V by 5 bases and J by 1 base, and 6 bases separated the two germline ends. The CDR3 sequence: CASRWRNTGELFF. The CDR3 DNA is TGCGCCAGCAGATGGCGGAACACCGGGGAGCTGTTTTTT. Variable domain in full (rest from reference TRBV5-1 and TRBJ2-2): KAGVTQTPRYLIKTRGQQVTLSCSPISGHRSVSWYQQTPGQGLQFLFEYFSETQRNKGNFPGRFSGRQFSNSRSEMNVSTLELGDSALYLCASRWRNTGELFFGEGSRLTVL.

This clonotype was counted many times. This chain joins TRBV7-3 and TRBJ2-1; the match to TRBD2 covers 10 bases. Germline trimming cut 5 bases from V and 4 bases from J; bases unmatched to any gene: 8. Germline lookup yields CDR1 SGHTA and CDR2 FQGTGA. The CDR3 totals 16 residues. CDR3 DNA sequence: TGTGCCAGCAGCCTCTCCCCTAGCGGGGGATACAATGAGCAGTTCTTC. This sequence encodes CASSLSPSGGYNEQFF. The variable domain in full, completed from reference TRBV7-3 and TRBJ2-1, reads GAGVSQTPSNKVTEKGKYVELRCDPISGHTALYWYRQSLGQGPEFLIYFQGTGAADDSGLPNDRFFAVRPEGSVSTLKIQRTERGDSAVYLCASSLSPSGGYNEQFFGPGTRLTVL.

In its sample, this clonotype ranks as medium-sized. CDR3 DNA sequence: TGTGCCAGCAGTTTCGCAGGGTTGTCTGGGGCCAACGTCCTGACTTTC. It codes for CASSFAGLSGANVLTF. The chain recombines TRBV12-3 or TRBV12-4 with TRBJ2-6; D may be TRBD1 (5 bases). This CDR3 is 16 amino acids long. Trimming removed 3 bases at V and 1 base at J, with 10 bases between.

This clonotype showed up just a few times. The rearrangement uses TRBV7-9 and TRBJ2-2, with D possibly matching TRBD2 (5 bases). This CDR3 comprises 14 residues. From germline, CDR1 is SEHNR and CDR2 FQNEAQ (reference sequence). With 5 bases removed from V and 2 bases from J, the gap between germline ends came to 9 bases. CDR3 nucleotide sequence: TGTGCCAGCAGCCCGACTACTAACACCGGGGAGCTGTTTTTT. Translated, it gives CASSPTTNTGELFF.

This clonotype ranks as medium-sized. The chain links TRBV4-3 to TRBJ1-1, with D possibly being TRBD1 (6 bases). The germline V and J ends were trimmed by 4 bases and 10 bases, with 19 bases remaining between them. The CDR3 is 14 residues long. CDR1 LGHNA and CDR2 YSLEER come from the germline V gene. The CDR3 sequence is CASSPGRWGLVAFF. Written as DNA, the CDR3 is TGCGCCAGCAGCCCAGGCAGATGGGGGCTAGTAGCTTTCTTT.

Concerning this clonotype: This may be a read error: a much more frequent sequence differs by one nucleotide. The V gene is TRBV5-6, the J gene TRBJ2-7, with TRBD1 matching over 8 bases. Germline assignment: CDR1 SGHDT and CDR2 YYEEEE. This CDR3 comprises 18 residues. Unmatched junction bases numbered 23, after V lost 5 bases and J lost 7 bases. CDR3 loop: CASSCIGATTGDAGEQYF. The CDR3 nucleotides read TGTGCCAGCAGTTGCATTGGGGCGACGACAGGGGACGCGGGGGAGCAGTACTTC.

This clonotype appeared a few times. The CDR3 DNA reads as TGTGCCAGCAGCGCGGACAGGGGGAACACTGAAGCTTTCTTT. This translates into CASSADRGNTEAFF. The rearrangement uses TRBV7-9 and TRBJ1-1, with TRBD1 identical over 9 bases. The germline CDR1 and CDR2 sequences are SEHNR and FQNEAQ (reference sequence). With V trimmed by 5 bases and J by 1 base, 2 bases remained unmatched. The CDR3 spans 14 residues. The whole variable domain, filled in from reference TRBV7-9 and TRBJ1-1, reads DTGVSQNPRHKITKRGQNVTFRCDPISEHNRLYWYRQTLGQGPEFLTYFQNEAQLEKSRLLSDRFSAERPKGSFSTLEIQRTEQGDSAMYLCASSADRGNTEAFFGQGTRLTVV.

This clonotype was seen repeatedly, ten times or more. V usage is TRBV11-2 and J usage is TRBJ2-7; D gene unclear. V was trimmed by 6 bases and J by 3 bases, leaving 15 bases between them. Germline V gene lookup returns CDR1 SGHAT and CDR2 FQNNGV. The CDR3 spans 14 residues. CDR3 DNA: TGTGCCAGCAGGGACCAGTTCTCCCGCTACGAGCAGTACTTC. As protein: CASRDQFSRYEQYF.